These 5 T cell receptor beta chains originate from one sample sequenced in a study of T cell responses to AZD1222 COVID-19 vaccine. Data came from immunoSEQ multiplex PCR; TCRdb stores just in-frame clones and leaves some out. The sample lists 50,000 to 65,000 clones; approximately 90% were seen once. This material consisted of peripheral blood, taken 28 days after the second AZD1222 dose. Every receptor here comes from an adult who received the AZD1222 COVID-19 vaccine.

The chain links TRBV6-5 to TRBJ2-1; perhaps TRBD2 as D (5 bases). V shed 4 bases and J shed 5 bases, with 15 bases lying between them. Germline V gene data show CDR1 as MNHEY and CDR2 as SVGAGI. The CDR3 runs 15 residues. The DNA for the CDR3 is TGTGCCAGCAGTTTCCCGCGGACTCTTCACAATGAGCAGTTCTTC. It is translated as CASSFPRTLHNEQFF.

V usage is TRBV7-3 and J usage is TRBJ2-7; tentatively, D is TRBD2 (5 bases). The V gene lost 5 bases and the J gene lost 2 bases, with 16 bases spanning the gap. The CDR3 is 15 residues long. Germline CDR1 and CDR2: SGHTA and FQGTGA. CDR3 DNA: TGTGCCAGCAGCACGTCAATAGGACTTGCCTACGAGCAGTACTTC. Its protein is CASSTSIGLAYEQYF.

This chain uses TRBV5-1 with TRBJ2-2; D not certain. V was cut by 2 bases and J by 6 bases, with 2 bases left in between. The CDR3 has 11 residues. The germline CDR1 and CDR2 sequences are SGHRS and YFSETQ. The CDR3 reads CASSFPGELFF. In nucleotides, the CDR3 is TGCGCCAGCAGCTTCCCCGGGGAGCTGTTTTTT.

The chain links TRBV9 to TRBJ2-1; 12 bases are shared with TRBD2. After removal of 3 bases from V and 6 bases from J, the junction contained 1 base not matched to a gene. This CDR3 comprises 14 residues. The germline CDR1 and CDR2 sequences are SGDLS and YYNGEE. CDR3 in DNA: TGTGCCAGCAGCGGACTAGCGGGGGCCAATGAGCAGTTCTTC. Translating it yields CASSGLAGANEQFF.

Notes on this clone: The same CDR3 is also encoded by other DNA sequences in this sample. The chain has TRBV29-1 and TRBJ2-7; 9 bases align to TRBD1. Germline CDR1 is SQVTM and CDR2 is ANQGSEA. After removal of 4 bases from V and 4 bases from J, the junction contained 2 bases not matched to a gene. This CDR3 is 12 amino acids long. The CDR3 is CSVAGQGYEQYF. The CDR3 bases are TGCAGCGTTGCTGGACAGGGGTACGAGCAGTACTTC.